The entry that follows covers one T cell receptor beta chain sequence. Produced via immunoSEQ multiplex PCR; TCRdb's table is partial and in-frame only. This sample has some 130,000 clones, with more than 85% found just once. The data belong to a study of T cell responses to AZD1222 COVID-19 vaccine. The CDR3 has 15 residues. The V gene end was trimmed by 0 bases and the J gene end by 2 bases; junction bases not matched to a gene: 3. Germline V gene data show CDR1 as MGHRA and CDR2 as YSYEKL. The chain uses TRBV4-1 and TRBJ2-7; 8 nucleotides match TRBD2. This TCR came from an adult in good health. The sample was peripheral blood, taken on day 0 of AZD1222 vaccination. The CDR3: CASSQERGATYEQYF. CDR3 coding DNA: TGCGCCAGCAGCCAAGAGCGGGGGGCGACCTACGAGCAGTACTTC.